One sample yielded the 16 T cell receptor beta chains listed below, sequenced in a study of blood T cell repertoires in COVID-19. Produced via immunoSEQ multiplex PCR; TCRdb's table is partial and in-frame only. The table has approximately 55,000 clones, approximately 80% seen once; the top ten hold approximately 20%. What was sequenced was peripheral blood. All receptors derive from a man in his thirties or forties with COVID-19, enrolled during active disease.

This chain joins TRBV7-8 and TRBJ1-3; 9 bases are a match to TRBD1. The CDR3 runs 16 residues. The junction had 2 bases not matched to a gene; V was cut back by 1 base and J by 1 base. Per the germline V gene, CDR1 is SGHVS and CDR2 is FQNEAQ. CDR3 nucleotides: TGTGCCAGCAGCTTAGTACAGGGGGCTTCTGGAAACACCATATATTTT. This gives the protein CASSLVQGASGNTIYF.

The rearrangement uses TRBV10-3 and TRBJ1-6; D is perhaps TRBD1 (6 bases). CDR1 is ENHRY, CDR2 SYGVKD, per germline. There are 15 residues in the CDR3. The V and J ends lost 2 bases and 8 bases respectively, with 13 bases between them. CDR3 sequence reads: CAISEIRQEDSPLHF. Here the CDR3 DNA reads TGTGCCATCAGTGAGATTCGACAGGAGGATTCACCCCTCCACTTT.

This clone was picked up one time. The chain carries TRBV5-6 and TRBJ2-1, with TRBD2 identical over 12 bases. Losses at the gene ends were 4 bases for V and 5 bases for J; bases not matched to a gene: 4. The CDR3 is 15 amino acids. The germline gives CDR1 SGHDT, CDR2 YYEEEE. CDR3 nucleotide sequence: TGTGCCAGCAGCCTAGCGGGAGGGCCGCACAATGAGCAGTTCTTC. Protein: CASSLAGGPHNEQFF.

This CDR3 reads CASSQDKGTYEPRGTDTQYF. In nucleotides, the CDR3 is TGTGCCAGCAGCCAAGATAAGGGGACTTACGAGCCCCGGGGCACAGATACGCAGTATTTT. This chain uses TRBV3-1 (or the pseudogene TRBV3-2) with TRBJ2-3; tentatively, D is TRBD2 (6 bases). V lost 0 bases and J lost 1, with 23 bases in between. This CDR3 is built from 20 residues. CDR1 LGHDT and CDR2 YNNKEL come from the germline V gene (reference sequence).

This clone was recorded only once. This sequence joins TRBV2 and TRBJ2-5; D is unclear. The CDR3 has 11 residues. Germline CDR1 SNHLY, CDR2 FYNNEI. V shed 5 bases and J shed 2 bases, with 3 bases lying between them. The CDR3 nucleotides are TGTGCCAGCAGTTATCAAGAGACCCAGTACTTC. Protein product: CASSYQETQYF.

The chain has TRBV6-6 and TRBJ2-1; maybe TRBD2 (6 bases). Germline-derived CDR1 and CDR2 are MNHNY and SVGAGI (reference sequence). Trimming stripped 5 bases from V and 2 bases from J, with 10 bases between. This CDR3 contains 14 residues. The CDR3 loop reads CASSTGRPYNEQFF. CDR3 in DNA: TGTGCCAGCAGTACCGGGAGACCCTACAATGAGCAGTTCTTC.

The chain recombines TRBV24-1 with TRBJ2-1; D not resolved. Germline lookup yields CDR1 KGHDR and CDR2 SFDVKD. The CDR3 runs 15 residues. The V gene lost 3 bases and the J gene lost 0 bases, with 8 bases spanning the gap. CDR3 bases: TGTGCCACCAGTGATCCGGTGAACTCCTACAATGAGCAGTTCTTC. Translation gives CATSDPVNSYNEQFF.

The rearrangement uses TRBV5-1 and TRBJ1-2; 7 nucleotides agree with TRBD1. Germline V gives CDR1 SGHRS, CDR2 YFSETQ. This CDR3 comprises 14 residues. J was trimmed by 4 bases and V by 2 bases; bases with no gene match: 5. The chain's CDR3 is CASSFGQAFYGYTF. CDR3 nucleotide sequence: TGCGCCAGCAGCTTCGGACAGGCCTTCTATGGCTACACCTTC.

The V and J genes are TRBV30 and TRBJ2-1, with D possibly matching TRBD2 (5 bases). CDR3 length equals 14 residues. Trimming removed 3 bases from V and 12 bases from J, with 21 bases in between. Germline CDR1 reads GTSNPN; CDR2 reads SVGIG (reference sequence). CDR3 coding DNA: TGTGCCTGGAGAGAGCTAGCTCGGGTTTATGGGCAGTTCTTC. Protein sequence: CAWRELARVYGQFF. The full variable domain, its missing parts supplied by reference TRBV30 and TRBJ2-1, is SQTIHQWPATLVQPVGSPLSLECTVEGTSNPNLYWYRQAAGRGLQLLFYSVGIGQISSEVPQNLSASRPQDRQFILSSKKLLLSDSGFYLCAWRELARVYGQFFGPGTRLTVL.

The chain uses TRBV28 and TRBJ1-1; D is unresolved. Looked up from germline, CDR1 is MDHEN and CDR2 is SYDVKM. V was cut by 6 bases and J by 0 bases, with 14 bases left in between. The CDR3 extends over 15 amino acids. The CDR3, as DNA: TGTGCCAGCAGCCCTCTTCGGAGGATGAACACTGAAGCTTTCTTT. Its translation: CASSPLRRMNTEAFF.

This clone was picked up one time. CDR3 DNA: TGTGCCAGCAGCCAAGATTTAAGGGGGTGGGATGAGCAGTTCTTC. Translation: CASSQDLRGWDEQFF. The chain links TRBV3-1 (or the pseudogene TRBV3-2) to TRBJ2-1; D is possibly TRBD1 (6 bases). The CDR3 is 15 residues long. Germline V gene lookup returns CDR1 LGHDT and CDR2 YNNKEL (reference sequence). The V gene lost 0 bases and the J gene lost 8 bases, with 14 bases spanning the gap.

CDR3 sequence: CASSEEGAGELFF. The CDR3 coding sequence is TGTGCCAGCAGTGAGGAGGGTGCCGGGGAGCTGTTTTTT. The chain couples TRBV25-1 to TRBJ2-2; D may be TRBD2 (6 bases). CDR1 is MGHDK and CDR2 is SYGVNS in the germline V gene. Trimming removed 3 bases at V and 6 bases at J, with 8 bases between. The CDR3 loop spans 13 amino acids. Full variable domain (outside the CDR3, taken from reference TRBV25-1 and TRBJ2-2): EADIYQTPRYLVIGTGKKITLECSQTMGHDKMYWYQQDPGMELHLIHYSYGVNSTEKGDLSSESTVSRIRTEHFPLTLESARPSHTSQYLCASSEEGAGELFFGEGSRLTVL.

The CDR3: CASSLGRGLFGNTIYF. DNA for the CDR3: TGTGCCAGCAGCCTCGGGCGGGGCCTCTTCGGAAACACCATATATTTT. The chain carries TRBV7-2 and TRBJ1-3; the D gene is possibly TRBD1 (5 bases). CDR3 length: 16 amino acids. Germline CDR1 is SGHTA and CDR2 is FQGNSA. Trimming shortened V by 5 bases and J by 4 bases, and 18 bases separated the two germline ends.

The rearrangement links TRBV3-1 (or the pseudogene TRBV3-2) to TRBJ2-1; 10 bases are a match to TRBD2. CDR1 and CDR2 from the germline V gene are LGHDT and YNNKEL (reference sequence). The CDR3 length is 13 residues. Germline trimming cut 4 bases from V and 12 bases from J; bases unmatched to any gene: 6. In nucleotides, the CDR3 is TGTGCCAGCAGCCTTAGCGGGAGGACAGGGCAGTTCTTC. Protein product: CASSLSGRTGQFF.

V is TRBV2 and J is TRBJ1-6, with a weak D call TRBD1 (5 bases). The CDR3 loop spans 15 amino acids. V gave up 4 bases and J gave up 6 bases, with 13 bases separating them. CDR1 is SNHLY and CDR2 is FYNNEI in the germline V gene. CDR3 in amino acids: CASSVGQGSNSPLHF. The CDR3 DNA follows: TGTGCCAGCAGTGTCGGGCAGGGCAGTAATTCACCCCTCCACTTT.

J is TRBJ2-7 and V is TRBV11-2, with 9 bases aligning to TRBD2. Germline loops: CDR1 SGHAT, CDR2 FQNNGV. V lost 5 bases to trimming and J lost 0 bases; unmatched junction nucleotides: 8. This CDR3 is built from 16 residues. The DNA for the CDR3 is TGTGCCAGCAGCGGGCTAGCGGGGAGGAGCTCCTACGAGCAGTACTTC. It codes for CASSGLAGRSSYEQYF.